These 12 T cell receptor beta chains came from one sample sequenced in a study of blood T cell repertoires in COVID-19. Only in-frame clones appear in the TCRdb table, and some are missing; sequencing was by immunoSEQ multiplex PCR. This sample carries under 450,000 clones, around nine tenths of them seen once, and the ten largest clones take roughly 1.6%. The sequenced sample consisted of peripheral blood. These receptors originate from a woman aged 40 to 55 with COVID-19, enrolled during active disease.

The chain uses TRBV7-9 and TRBJ1-1; maybe TRBD1 (5 bases). CDR3 length: 13 amino acids. Germline V CDR1 and CDR2: SEHNR, FQNEAQ (reference sequence). V was clipped by 4 bases and J by 2 bases, with 8 bases between them. This chain's CDR3 is CASSSRANTEAFF. DNA of the CDR3: TGTGCCAGCAGCTCCAGGGCAAACACTGAAGCTTTCTTT.

This chain connects TRBV5-1 to TRBJ2-2, with 8 positions matching TRBD2. V gave up 2 bases and J gave up 0 bases; unmatched junction bases: 3. Germline assignment: CDR1 SGHRS and CDR2 YFSETQ. CDR3 length: 16 residues. The CDR3 DNA reads as TGCGCCAGCAGCTTAGGACTAGCTTCGAACACCGGGGAGCTGTTTTTT. Protein sequence: CASSLGLASNTGELFF.

This clone was seen only once. The V gene is TRBV27, the J gene TRBJ1-2; D may be TRBD1 (5 bases). V was clipped by 6 bases and J by 4 bases, with 18 bases between them. The germline CDR1 and CDR2 sequences are MNHEY and SMNVEV (reference sequence). The CDR3 loop spans 15 amino acids. The CDR3 coding sequence is TGTGCCAGCAGCACGTCAGGGTGGGGAACCTATGGCTACACCTTC. Translated: CASSTSGWGTYGYTF.

J is TRBJ1-3 and V is TRBV19, with 7 bases matching TRBD1. The CDR3 is 20 amino acids. The V and J ends lost 5 bases and 1 base, in that order; junction bases with no gene match: 20. The V gene's germline CDR1 is LNHDA and CDR2 SQIVND (reference sequence). CDR3 bases: TGTGCCAGTAGTCAACTCAGGGGGAAGGGGGGTCTGCGATCTGGAAACACCATATATTTT. It is translated as CASSQLRGKGGLRSGNTIYF.

This clone occurred a few times. The rearrangement joins TRBV15 to TRBJ1-1; D might be TRBD1 (5 bases). CDR1 and CDR2 (germline): LNHNV, YYDKDF (reference sequence). This CDR3 comprises 16 residues. The V end lost 1 base, the J end lost 3 bases, and 15 bases lay between the germline ends. CDR3 bases: TGTGCCACCAGCAGAGTAGTCGGAAGGGGCCACACTGAAGCTTTCTTT. It yields the protein CATSRVVGRGHTEAFF.

V usage is TRBV30 and J usage is TRBJ1-2; D not resolved. The V end lost 0 bases, the J end lost 0 bases, and 8 bases lay between the germline ends. The length of the CDR3 is 14 residues. Looked up from germline, CDR1 is GTSNPN and CDR2 is SVGIG (reference sequence). This CDR3 is CAWSVFGANYGYTF. CDR3 in DNA: TGTGCCTGGAGTGTGTTCGGAGCTAACTATGGCTACACCTTC.

As DNA, the CDR3 is TGTGCCAGTACGTTAACCGGGACAGGGGGCTCCGAGCAGTACTTC. It specifies CASTLTGTGGSEQYF. This chain links TRBV19 with TRBJ2-7, with 12 positions matching TRBD1. The V and J ends lost 7 bases and 6 bases, in that order; junction bases with no gene match: 10. Germline loops: CDR1 LNHDA, CDR2 SQIVND (reference sequence). The CDR3 spans 15 residues.

V and J are TRBV5-4 and TRBJ1-5; 8 nucleotides line up with TRBD1. Germline lookup yields CDR1 SGHNT and CDR2 YYREEE (reference sequence). V lost 1 base and J lost 1; bases outside the gene matches: 1. This CDR3 spans 15 amino acids. CDR3 nucleotides: TGTGCCAGCAGCTTGCAGGGGGCCAGCAATCAGCCCCAGCATTTT. Its protein is CASSLQGASNQPQHF.

V usage is TRBV10-3 and J usage is TRBJ1-5; tentatively, D is TRBD1 (5 bases). The CDR3 extends over 13 amino acids. Germline CDR1 is ENHRY and CDR2 is SYGVKD. The ends were cut back, 8 bases at V and 2 bases at J, with 10 bases in the middle. The CDR3 bases are TGTGCCATCGGTGGGGGAGGCAATCAGCCCCAGCATTTT. This codes for CAIGGGGNQPQHF.

The chain combines TRBV19 with TRBJ1-5; D is possibly TRBD1 (6 bases). This CDR3 has 15 amino acids. Germline V gene lookup returns CDR1 LNHDA and CDR2 SQIVND (reference sequence). Trimming stripped 4 bases from V and 6 bases from J, with 16 bases between. CDR3 sequence: CASSKKQGRFQPQHF. CDR3 DNA: TGTGCCAGTAGTAAAAAGCAGGGGCGATTTCAGCCCCAGCATTTT.

The table lists this clone with a count of one. The chain recombines TRBV12-5 with TRBJ2-1; 15 nucleotides agree with TRBD2. J was trimmed by 9 bases and V by 2 bases; bases with no gene match: 5. The CDR3 runs to 16 residues. The germline V gene has CDR1 LGHNT and CDR2 FRNRAP. The CDR3 DNA reads as TGTGCTAGTGGTTTGCCGGGACTAGCGGGAGGCGGTGAGCAGTTCTTC. Protein: CASGLPGLAGGGEQFF.

V and J are TRBV27 and TRBJ1-1, with 7 bases fitting TRBD1. Per germline, CDR1 MNHEY and CDR2 SMNVEV (reference sequence). Losses at the gene ends were 6 bases for V and 6 bases for J; bases not matched to a gene: 7. The CDR3 is 13 amino acids. The CDR3 region has the DNA TGTGCCAGCAGCCCTTTGACAGGGCCTGAAGCTTTCTTT. Protein product: CASSPLTGPEAFF.